This TCR beta chain was identified in a study of a mutant IDH1 vaccine in newly diagnosed glioma. About the study: The treated population exhibited a male proportion of roughly 60%, a female proportion of about 38%, and a mean age of about 40 years. Findings and caveats of the study: Among top peripheral T cell clonotypes, changes seemed unrelated to pseudoprogression. Overall, around 93% of patients had vaccine-induced immune responses.

Sample time point: baseline, week 1 (first vaccination visit). The treatment here: pre-vaccination baseline after standard-of-care therapy. Profiling relied on immunoSEQ multiplex PCR, and the TCRdb table lists in-frame clones only, not all of them. The table lists fewer than 20,000 clones, roughly 79% of them singletons. Only one count was recorded for this clone. What it recognizes is unknown. Germline assignment: CDR1 LNHDA and CDR2 SQIVND (reference sequence). This CDR3 has 15 amino acids. The V gene lost 1 base and the J gene lost 2 bases, with 8 bases spanning the gap. This specimen consisted of PBMCs, obtained from a glioma patient treated with radiotherapy, temozolomide or both. J is TRBJ2-2 and V is TRBV19, with D perhaps matching TRBD1 (5 bases). The receptor was derived from a man in his forties with glioma. CDR3 residues: CASSIGTINTGELFF. The CDR3 DNA is TGTGCCAGTAGTATAGGGACAATAAACACCGGGGAGCTGTTTTTT.